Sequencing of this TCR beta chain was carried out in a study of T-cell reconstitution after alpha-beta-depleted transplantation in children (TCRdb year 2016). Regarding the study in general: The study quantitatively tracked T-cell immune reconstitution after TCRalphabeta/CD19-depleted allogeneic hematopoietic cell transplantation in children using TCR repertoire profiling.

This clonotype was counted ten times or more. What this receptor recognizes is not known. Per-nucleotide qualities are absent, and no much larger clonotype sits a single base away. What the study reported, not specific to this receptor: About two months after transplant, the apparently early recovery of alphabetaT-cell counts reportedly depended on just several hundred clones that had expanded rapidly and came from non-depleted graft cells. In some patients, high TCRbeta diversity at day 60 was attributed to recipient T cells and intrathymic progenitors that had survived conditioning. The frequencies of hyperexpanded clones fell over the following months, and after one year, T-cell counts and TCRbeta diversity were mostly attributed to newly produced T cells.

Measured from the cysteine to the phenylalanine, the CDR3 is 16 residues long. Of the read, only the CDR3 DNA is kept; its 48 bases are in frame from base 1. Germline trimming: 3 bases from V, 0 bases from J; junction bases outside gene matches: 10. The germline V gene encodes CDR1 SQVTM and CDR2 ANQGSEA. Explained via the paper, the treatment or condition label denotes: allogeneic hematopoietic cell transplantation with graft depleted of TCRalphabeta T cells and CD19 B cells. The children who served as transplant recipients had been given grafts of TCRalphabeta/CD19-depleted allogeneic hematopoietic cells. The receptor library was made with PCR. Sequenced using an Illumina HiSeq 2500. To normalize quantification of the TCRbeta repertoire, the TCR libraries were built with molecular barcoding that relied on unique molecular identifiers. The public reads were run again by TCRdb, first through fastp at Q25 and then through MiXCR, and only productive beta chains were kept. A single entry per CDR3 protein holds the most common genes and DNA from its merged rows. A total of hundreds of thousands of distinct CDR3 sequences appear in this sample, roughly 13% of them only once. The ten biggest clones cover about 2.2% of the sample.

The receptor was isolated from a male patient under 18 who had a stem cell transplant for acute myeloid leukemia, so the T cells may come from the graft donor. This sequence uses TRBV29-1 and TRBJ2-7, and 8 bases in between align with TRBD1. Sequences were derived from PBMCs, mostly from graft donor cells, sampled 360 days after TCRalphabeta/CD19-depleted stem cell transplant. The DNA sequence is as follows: TGCAGCGTTGATGGTCCGGGACAGGAGGCCTCCTACGAGCAGTACTTC. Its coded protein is CSVDGPGQEASYEQYF.